This is a list of T cell receptor beta chains from one sample in a study of technical replicates of blood from a handful of donors. The assay was immunoSEQ multiplex PCR, and TCRdb's table has in-frame clones only and misses some. Of 75,000 to 100,000 clones listed, approximately 94% are singletons. The specimen was T cells isolated from PBMCs. These receptors came from a human donor in good health. Each CDR3 is given with its conserved first and last residue. The D gene is left open where the match is weak. The size of a clone is reported for some rows only, either as once, few or many, or as a class for expanded clones.

clone_size	d_call	v_call	j_call	cdr3_aa	cdr3_nt
NA	NA	TRBV10-2	TRBJ1-1	CASSTGRGFEGNTEAFF	TGCGCCAGCAGTACCGGGAGAGGATTCGAGGGGAACACTGAAGCTTTCTTT
NA	NA	TRBV28	TRBJ1-3	CASSPTGIGGNTIYF	TGTGCCAGCAGTCCAACAGGGATAGGTGGAAACACCATATATTTT
NA	TRBD2	TRBV19	TRBJ2-7	CASSMAGLGLYEQYF	TGTGCCAGTAGTATGGCGGGACTAGGTTTATACGAGCAGTACTTC
NA	NA	TRBV7-9	TRBJ2-7	CASSGSSYEQYF	TGTGCCAGCAGCGGGAGCTCCTACGAGCAGTACTTC
NA	NA	TRBV7-3	TRBJ1-1	CASSLGPDNTEAFF	TGTGCCAGCAGCTTAGGGCCAGATAACACTGAAGCTTTCTTT
once	TRBD1	TRBV27	TRBJ2-7	CASSSTGTYEQYF	TGTGCCAGCAGTTCGACAGGGACCTACGAGCAGTACTTC
NA	NA	TRBV28	TRBJ2-5	CASSLITGAQETQYF	TGTGCCAGCAGTTTAATTACAGGAGCCCAAGAGACCCAGTACTTC
NA	TRBD1	TRBV9	TRBJ1-2	CASSVGTGGGYGYTF	TGTGCCAGCAGCGTAGGGACAGGGGGAGGGTATGGCTACACCTTC
NA	NA	TRBV10-3	TRBJ2-5	CAISESIDSVQETQYF	TGTGCCATCAGTGAGTCGATAGACAGCGTCCAAGAGACCCAGTACTTC
NA	NA	TRBV27	TRBJ2-1	CASSFGDSRNEQFF	TGTGCCAGCAGTTTCGGGGACTCGCGCAATGAGCAGTTCTTC
NA	NA	TRBV9	TRBJ2-1	CASSEYGSSYNEQFF	TGTGCCAGCAGCGAGTACGGGAGCTCCTACAATGAGCAGTTCTTC
NA	TRBD2	TRBV5-4	TRBJ2-7	CASRVSGSPTYEQYF	TGTGCCAGCAGGGTTAGCGGGAGCCCTACCTACGAGCAGTACTTC
NA	TRBD1	TRBV5-4	TRBJ2-4	CASSLLEGAAKNIQYF	TGTGCCAGCAGCTTACTTGAGGGGGCGGCCAAAAACATTCAGTACTTC
once	TRBD2	TRBV4-2	TRBJ2-7	CASSQAHISGSSYEQYF	TGTGCCAGCAGCCAAGCCCACATCAGCGGGAGTTCCTACGAGCAGTACTTC
NA	NA	TRBV29-1	TRBJ1-4	CSVGDGGLNLFF	TGCAGCGTTGGGGACGGAGGGTTGAATCTGTTTTTT
NA	NA	TRBV27	TRBJ1-4	CASREGYFDEKLFF	TGTGCCAGCAGGGAGGGTTATTTTGATGAAAAACTGTTTTTT
NA	TRBD2	TRBV14	TRBJ2-7	CASSQVAGERYEQYF	TGTGCCAGCAGCCAAGTAGCGGGAGAAAGATACGAGCAGTACTTC
NA	NA	TRBV14	TRBJ1-2	CASSPGQNYGYTF	TGTGCCAGCAGCCCCGGACAGAACTATGGCTACACCTTC
NA	NA	TRBV30	TRBJ1-2	CAWQRGAGYTF	TGTGCCTGGCAACGGGGGGCAGGCTACACCTTC
NA	NA	TRBV7-9	TRBJ2-2	CASSPFLSTGELFF	TGTGCCAGCAGCCCCTTTTTGAGTACCGGGGAGCTGTTTTTT
NA	NA	TRBV6-5	TRBJ2-7	CASSFTRRVSYEQYF	TGTGCCAGCAGTTTCACCCGGAGAGTATCCTACGAGCAGTACTTC
NA	TRBD1	TRBV5-1	TRBJ2-5	CASSPGQAKETQYF	TGCGCCAGCAGCCCAGGACAGGCCAAAGAGACCCAGTACTTC
NA	NA	TRBV4-2	TRBJ2-1	CASSHATTGLYNEQFF	TGTGCCAGCAGCCACGCAACCACAGGCCTCTACAATGAGCAGTTCTTC
once	TRBD1	TRBV7-2	TRBJ2-7	CASSLRQGRSYEQYF	TGTGCCAGCAGCCTAAGACAGGGGAGGTCGTACGAGCAGTACTTC
NA	NA	TRBV6-5	TRBJ2-7	CASSFELSGPYEQYF	TGTGCCAGCAGTTTCGAGCTAAGCGGTCCCTACGAGCAGTACTTC
NA	TRBD2	TRBV4-1	TRBJ2-7	CASRLDFWREQREQYF	TGCGCCAGCAGGTTAGACTTTTGGCGGGAGCAACGCGAGCAGTACTTC
NA	TRBD1	TRBV16	TRBJ1-2	CASSQSRDSYYGYTF	TGTGCCAGCAGCCAATCTAGGGACAGCTACTATGGCTACACCTTC
NA	TRBD2	TRBV4-1	TRBJ2-1	CASSQEREVDNEQFF	TGCGCCAGCAGCCAAGAGCGGGAGGTGGACAATGAGCAGTTCTTC
NA	NA	TRBV6-1	TRBJ1-1	CASSETGDTEAFF	TGTGCCAGCAGTGAAACGGGGGACACTGAAGCTTTCTTT
once	TRBD1	TRBV18	TRBJ1-2	CASSPPAMVGQDYGYTF	TGTGCCAGCTCACCGCCGGCAATGGTCGGACAGGACTATGGCTACACCTTC
NA	TRBD2	TRBV11-2	TRBJ2-5	CASSWSGGQETQYF	TGTGCCAGCAGCTGGTCGGGGGGGCAAGAGACCCAGTACTTC
NA	NA	TRBV29-1	TRBJ2-6	CSVSSGANVLTF	TGCAGCGTGAGTTCTGGGGCCAACGTCCTGACTTTC
NA	NA	TRBV7-3	TRBJ2-1	CASSPTVSSYNEQFF	TGTGCCAGCAGCCCCACTGTAAGCTCCTACAATGAGCAGTTCTTC
NA	NA	TRBV19	TRBJ1-5	CASRTEPYSNQPQHF	TGTGCCAGCAGGACAGAACCATATAGCAATCAGCCCCAGCATTTT
NA	TRBD2	TRBV30	TRBJ2-5	CAWSVGLAGVTQYF	TGTGCCTGGAGTGTAGGGCTAGCGGGAGTGACCCAGTACTTC
NA	NA	TRBV30	TRBJ2-6	CAWSVLVSGANVLTF	TGTGCCTGGAGTGTGTTAGTCTCTGGGGCCAACGTCCTGACTTTC
NA	TRBD1	TRBV6-5	TRBJ1-4	CASSPGTGSEKLFF	TGTGCCAGCAGTCCCGGGACAGGGAGTGAAAAACTGTTTTTT
NA	NA	TRBV6-5	TRBJ2-2	CASSYPSTGPGELFF	TGTGCCAGCAGTTACCCCTCCACAGGACCCGGGGAGCTGTTTTTT
NA	TRBD1	TRBV10-3	TRBJ1-4	CAISQGAINEKLFF	TGTGCCATTAGTCAGGGGGCGATTAACGAAAAACTGTTTTTT
NA	NA	TRBV2	TRBJ2-3	CASSHYQPSTDTQYF	TGTGCCAGCAGTCACTATCAACCTAGCACAGATACGCAGTATTTT
NA	TRBD1	TRBV27	TRBJ2-7	CASSLGTGAIEQYF	TGTGCCAGCAGTTTAGGGACAGGGGCAATCGAGCAGTACTTC
NA	NA	TRBV7-9	TRBJ1-1	CASSLGVAGGRNTEAFF	TGTGCCAGCAGCTTAGGGGTAGCGGGGGGAAGGAACACTGAAGCTTTCTTT
NA	NA	TRBV6-5	TRBJ1-2	CASTLGGVGYTF	TGTGCCAGCACCCTAGGGGGAGTTGGCTACACCTTC
NA	TRBD2	TRBV9	TRBJ2-1	CASGLAGVNEQFF	TGTGCCAGCGGACTAGCGGGAGTCAATGAGCAGTTCTTC
few	NA	TRBV5-4	TRBJ1-1	CASSLARNTEAFF	TGTGCCAGCAGCTTAGCCCGGAACACTGAAGCTTTCTTT
NA	TRBD1	TRBV28	TRBJ2-7	CASSPVEGQGFFEQYF	TGTGCCAGCAGCCCAGTGGAGGGACAGGGCTTTTTCGAGCAGTACTTC
once	NA	TRBV14	TRBJ2-3	CASSSTDTQYF	TGTGCCAGCAGCTCGACAGATACGCAGTATTTT
NA	NA	TRBV30	TRBJ2-7	CAWSDYGYYEQYF	TGTGCCTGGAGTGATTACGGGTACTACGAGCAGTACTTC
NA	TRBD1	TRBV5-1	TRBJ2-7	CASGEGDRAHEQYF	TGCGCCAGCGGAGAAGGGGACAGGGCCCACGAGCAGTACTTC
NA	NA	TRBV9	TRBJ2-7	CASSAQGLIDEQYF	TGTGCCAGCAGCGCCCAGGGGTTAATCGACGAGCAGTACTTC
NA	NA	TRBV6-6	TRBJ1-1	CASSVTNTEAFF	TGTGCCAGCAGCGTCACAAACACTGAAGCTTTCTTT
NA	TRBD2	TRBV18	TRBJ2-2	CASSRNSGRVPGELFF	TGTGCCAGCTCACGGAATAGCGGGAGAGTCCCCGGGGAGCTGTTTTTT
NA	NA	TRBV29-1	TRBJ2-1	CSVIPEYAEQFF	TGCAGCGTTATCCCAGAATACGCTGAGCAGTTCTTC